The TCR beta chain under discussion was sequenced for a study of human T cells and chemical hapten exposure (dated by TCRdb to the early 2020s). About the full investigation: For sensitization, 2% DPC in acetone was applied to a 2 cm by 2 cm area of upper inner arm skin. Libraries were pooled for sequencing, and per-sample TCR yields varied mainly because of small differences in library volumes within the pool. Blood was sampled from patients pre-sensitization (week 0) and at 2, 6 and about 24 weeks after DPC sensitization. Most of the patients in the cohort were female, and the cohort covered alopecia areata with under or over 50% scalp involvement, alopecia totalis and alopecia universalis. The study tracked peripheral blood TCR repertoire changes in vivo during primary and secondary sensitization to the hapten diphenylcyclopropenone (DPC) in alopecia patients. Throughout the study period of roughly 24 weeks, patients also received therapeutic DPC doses to the scalp every week. Patch testing was done on the upper back using Finn chambers containing 0.01% DPC, and results were scored after 6 days according to International Contact Dermatitis Research Group standards. Nearly 30 alopecia patients provided blood for TCR sequencing at one to four time points (pre-sensitization, 2, 6 and 24 weeks).

The time point label for this specimen denotes: patch test 3, about 24 weeks after DPC sensitization. The treatment or condition label corresponds to: therapeutic diphenylcyclopropenone sensitization with weekly scalp DPC. At each patch-test visit, blood was drawn before the patch test was applied. To be eligible, patients had to be aged 18 to 70, diagnosed with alopecia and judged suitable for DPC therapy, while pregnant patients were excluded. Total RNA was isolated from unfractionated whole blood collected in Tempus Blood RNA tubes. General findings and caveats noted by the study authors: Repeated subsampling changed both the strength of the expansion versus patch-test correlation and the threshold at which that correlation became significant. All patients had alopecia, a presumed autoimmune disease, so their immune response might differ from that of healthy individuals. Expanded TCRs formed significantly more large CDR3 similarity clusters than pre-sensitization or healthy control sets, consistent with antigen-driven responses. A positive correlation was found between the number of PT1 expanded TCRs and patch test score, with significance reached at thresholds 8, 16 and 32 but not 4. DPC sensitization did not change how many TCRs were above 1 in 1000 frequency, and no evidence was found of alterations in global repertoire structure.

The library relied on RACE. Sequencing was performed on a NextSeq 500. During library preparation, unique molecular identifiers were attached to individual cDNA molecules so that TCRs could be counted in a quantitative, reproducible way. From each blood RNA sample, both TCR alpha and TCR beta chains were sequenced. As for how the authors treated the data: Samples had a median of roughly 100,000 TCRs, with a range from 23,224 to 690,600. The Decombinator software suite was used to annotate V, J and CDR3 in the TCR reads. For PS versus PT1 abundance plots, all samples were subsampled to the same number of TCRs (28,000). TCRs were defined as expanded if absent before sensitization and observed at least eight times at the 2-week time point. TCRdb reanalyzed the raw reads on its own, using fastp at Q25 for trimming and MiXCR for clone calling, and kept in-frame beta chains. Rows are combined by CDR3 protein, so each entry shows the most common genes and DNA. In this record, the V and J calls reflect TCRdb's handling and not the investigators' own analysis. This sample lists tens of thousands of distinct CDR3 sequences; roughly 12% were detected once. The ten most abundant clones make up roughly 2.3% of the sample.

This clonotype was seen at least ten times. The clone's antigen remains unknown. Per-base quality was not reported, and no clone a single base away is much larger than it. Taken from the germline V gene, the CDR1 and CDR2 loops are MNHEY and SVGEGT. The CDR3 numbers 13 residues from cysteine through phenylalanine. Solely the CDR3 DNA is kept, with 39 bases framed from the first base. V is reduced by 2 bases and J by 3 bases, leaving a spacing of 5 bases between them. The sequence was collected from a man younger than 45 with alopecia areata. Some clones in this sample may be carry-over from other donors' samples. Specimen: whole blood, collected in connection with sensitization to the hapten diphenylcyclopropenone (DPC). The receptor chain draws on TRBV6-2 or TRBV6-3 and TRBJ1-5; the D gene cannot be named for sure. The CDR3: CASSYRDNQPQHF. The DNA reads TGTGCCAGCAGTTACCGGGACAATCAGCCCCAGCATTTT.